These T cell receptor beta chains were read from a single sample in a study of control samples from healthy donors and cancer patients. Only in-frame clones appear in the TCRdb table, and some are missing; sequencing was by immunoSEQ multiplex PCR. The sample lists 140,000 or so clones, 90% to 95% occurring once. The sample taken for sequencing was PBMCs. The source is a man in his sixties with colorectal cancer. CDR3s include the opening cysteine and the closing phenylalanine or tryptophan. The D gene is left open where the match is weak. Clone size is not always given. Where it is, it says once, few, many or a class for expanded clones.

V gene: TRBV11-3; clone size: -; D gene: -; J gene: TRBJ2-2; CDR3 DNA: TGTGCCAGCAGCTCTGGACAGCCGAACACCGGGGAGCTGTTTTTT; CDR3 protein: CASSSGQPNTGELFF
V gene: TRBV4-3; clone size: -; D gene: -; J gene: TRBJ1-1; CDR3 DNA: TGCGCCAGCAGCCCCGGGACAAAAGAAACTGAAGCTTTCTTT; CDR3 protein: CASSPGTKETEAFF
V gene: TRBV10-3; clone size: -; D gene: -; J gene: TRBJ2-5; CDR3 DNA: TGTGCCATCAGTGAGTCCGGAACAGGCCGGACCCAGTACTTC; CDR3 protein: CAISESGTGRTQYF
V gene: TRBV6-4; clone size: once; D gene: TRBD1; J gene: TRBJ1-5; CDR3 DNA: TGTGCCAGCAGTTTGACAGGGGGCAATCAGCCCCAGCATTTT; CDR3 protein: CASSLTGGNQPQHF
V gene: TRBV5-4; clone size: -; D gene: -; J gene: TRBJ1-3; CDR3 DNA: TGTGCCAGCAGCTTGACCGGCAGGGGCTCTGGAAACACCATATATTTT; CDR3 protein: CASSLTGRGSGNTIYF
V gene: TRBV7-6; clone size: -; D gene: TRBD2; J gene: TRBJ2-3; CDR3 DNA: TGTGCCAGCAGCTTAGTCGGGGGGGCCAGAGATACGCAGTATTTT; CDR3 protein: CASSLVGGARDTQYF
V gene: TRBV7-9; clone size: -; D gene: TRBD2; J gene: TRBJ2-1; CDR3 DNA: TGTGCCAGCAGCTCCGCAAGCGGGAGCTCCTACAATGAGCAGTTCTTC; CDR3 protein: CASSSASGSSYNEQFF
V gene: TRBV18; clone size: -; D gene: TRBD2; J gene: TRBJ2-7; CDR3 DNA: TGTGCCAGCTCACGGGGGGGTTCCTACGAGCAGTACTTC; CDR3 protein: CASSRGGSYEQYF
V gene: TRBV7-9; clone size: -; D gene: -; J gene: TRBJ2-7; CDR3 DNA: TGTGCCAGCAGCTCTACGGACACTAGATTCTACGAGCAGTACTTC; CDR3 protein: CASSSTDTRFYEQYF
V gene: TRBV19; clone size: -; D gene: -; J gene: TRBJ2-2; CDR3 DNA: TGTGCCAGTATAGACAGCAACACCGGGGAGCTGTTTTTT; CDR3 protein: CASIDSNTGELFF
V gene: TRBV6-5; clone size: -; D gene: -; J gene: TRBJ2-7; CDR3 DNA: TGTGCCAGCAGTTACTCCACAGGGAGCTCCTACGAGCAGTACTTC; CDR3 protein: CASSYSTGSSYEQYF
V gene: TRBV18; clone size: once; D gene: TRBD1; J gene: TRBJ2-7; CDR3 DNA: TGTGCCAGCTCACCACCGGGACAGGTCACCTACGAGCAGTACTTC; CDR3 protein: CASSPPGQVTYEQYF
V gene: TRBV4-1; clone size: -; D gene: -; J gene: TRBJ1-2; CDR3 DNA: TGCGCCAGCAGCCAGGTTACAGGCCTATCTAACTATGGCTACACCTTC; CDR3 protein: CASSQVTGLSNYGYTF
V gene: TRBV10-3; clone size: -; D gene: TRBD1; J gene: TRBJ2-7; CDR3 DNA: TGTGCCATCGCGGGACAGGGGGGTTACGAGCAGTACTTC; CDR3 protein: CAIAGQGGYEQYF
V gene: TRBV12-3/TRBV12-4; clone size: -; D gene: TRBD1; J gene: TRBJ2-5; CDR3 DNA: TGTGCCAGCAGCTTCGACAGGGGAGAGACCCAGTACTTC; CDR3 protein: CASSFDRGETQYF
V gene: TRBV6-5; clone size: -; D gene: -; J gene: TRBJ1-2; CDR3 DNA: TGTGCCAGCAGTTACTCGAGTACAGGAAACTATGGCTACACCTTC; CDR3 protein: CASSYSSTGNYGYTF
V gene: TRBV19; clone size: -; D gene: -; J gene: TRBJ1-1; CDR3 DNA: TGTGCCAGTACCCGAACCGGGACGGTGAACACTGAAGCTTTCTTT; CDR3 protein: CASTRTGTVNTEAFF
V gene: TRBV19; clone size: -; D gene: TRBD1; J gene: TRBJ1-3; CDR3 DNA: TGTGCCAGTAGGCCCCGGGACAGTACTGGAAACACCATATATTTT; CDR3 protein: CASRPRDSTGNTIYF
V gene: TRBV10-3; clone size: -; D gene: -; J gene: TRBJ2-5; CDR3 DNA: TGTGCCATCAGTGAGACGAAGGGTCAAGAGACCCAGTACTTC; CDR3 protein: CAISETKGQETQYF
V gene: TRBV6-2/TRBV6-3; clone size: -; D gene: TRBD2; J gene: TRBJ2-7; CDR3 DNA: TGTGCCAGCAGCCCAACTAGCGGGGGGACCTACGAGCAGTACTTC; CDR3 protein: CASSPTSGGTYEQYF
V gene: TRBV7-8; clone size: -; D gene: -; J gene: TRBJ1-1; CDR3 DNA: TGTGCCAGCAGCTTAGTTGGGCAGGCTGAAGCTTTCTTT; CDR3 protein: CASSLVGQAEAFF
V gene: TRBV13; clone size: -; D gene: TRBD2; J gene: TRBJ2-3; CDR3 DNA: TGTGCCAGCAGCGAGCGGGGGCTCCGCACAGATACGCAGTATTTT; CDR3 protein: CASSERGLRTDTQYF
V gene: TRBV4-1; clone size: -; D gene: TRBD1; J gene: TRBJ1-6; CDR3 DNA: TGCGCCAGCAGCCAAGCCGCAGGACAGGATAATTCACCCCTCCACTTT; CDR3 protein: CASSQAAGQDNSPLHF
V gene: TRBV19; clone size: -; D gene: -; J gene: TRBJ2-3; CDR3 DNA: TGTGCCAGTCGCCTGTTGGGTGGAGATACGCAGTATTTT; CDR3 protein: CASRLLGGDTQYF
V gene: TRBV6-6; clone size: -; D gene: -; J gene: TRBJ1-2; CDR3 DNA: TGTGCCAGCAGTTACTCAGATAACTATGGCTACACCTTC; CDR3 protein: CASSYSDNYGYTF
V gene: TRBV6-2/TRBV6-3; clone size: -; D gene: TRBD2; J gene: TRBJ2-7; CDR3 DNA: TGTGCCAGCAGCCACTTAAGGGCTAGCGGGTCCTACGAGCAGTACTTC; CDR3 protein: CASSHLRASGSYEQYF
V gene: TRBV5-6; clone size: -; D gene: TRBD1; J gene: TRBJ1-2; CDR3 DNA: TGTGCCAGCAGCTTAGGACAGGGAGACTATGGCTACACCTTC; CDR3 protein: CASSLGQGDYGYTF
V gene: TRBV7-9; clone size: once; D gene: TRBD2; J gene: TRBJ2-1; CDR3 DNA: TGTGCCAGCAGCCAGGGGACTAGCGGGGGCCGGGAGCAGTTCTTC; CDR3 protein: CASSQGTSGGREQFF
V gene: TRBV2; clone size: -; D gene: -; J gene: TRBJ2-7; CDR3 DNA: TGTGCCAGCAGTGGAGAGACCACATACGAGCAGTACTTC; CDR3 protein: CASSGETTYEQYF
V gene: TRBV19; clone size: -; D gene: -; J gene: TRBJ2-2; CDR3 DNA: TGTGCCAGTAGTTCCACAGTGCCGGGCACCGGGGAGCTGTTTTTT; CDR3 protein: CASSSTVPGTGELFF
V gene: TRBV30; clone size: -; D gene: TRBD1; J gene: TRBJ1-1; CDR3 DNA: TGTGCCTGGAGTGCTTCGACAGGGGCTGACACTGAAGCTTTCTTT; CDR3 protein: CAWSASTGADTEAFF
V gene: TRBV11-2; clone size: -; D gene: -; J gene: TRBJ2-1; CDR3 DNA: TGTGCCAGCAGCTTAGATCGACAGAATGAGCAGTTCTTC; CDR3 protein: CASSLDRQNEQFF
V gene: TRBV19; clone size: few; D gene: TRBD1; J gene: TRBJ1-5; CDR3 DNA: TGTGCCAGTAGAAGGGACAGGGAAGAAAATCAGCCCCAGCATTTT; CDR3 protein: CASRRDREENQPQHF
V gene: TRBV6-5; clone size: -; D gene: -; J gene: TRBJ2-3; CDR3 DNA: TGTGCCAGCACCGGGACCGACATCACAGATACGCAGTATTTT; CDR3 protein: CASTGTDITDTQYF